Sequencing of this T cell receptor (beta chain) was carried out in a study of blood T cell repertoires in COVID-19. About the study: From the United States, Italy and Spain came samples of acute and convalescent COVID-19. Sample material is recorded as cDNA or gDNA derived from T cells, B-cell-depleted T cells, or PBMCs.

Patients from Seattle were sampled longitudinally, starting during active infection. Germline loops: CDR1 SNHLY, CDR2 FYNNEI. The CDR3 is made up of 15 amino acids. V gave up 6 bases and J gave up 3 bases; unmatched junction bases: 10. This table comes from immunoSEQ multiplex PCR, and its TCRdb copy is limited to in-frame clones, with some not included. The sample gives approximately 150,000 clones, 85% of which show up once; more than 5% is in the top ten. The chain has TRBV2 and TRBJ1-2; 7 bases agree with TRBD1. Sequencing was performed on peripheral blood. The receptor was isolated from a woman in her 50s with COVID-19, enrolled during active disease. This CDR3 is CASSPTGLGDYGYTF. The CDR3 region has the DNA TGTGCCAGCAGCCCGACAGGGTTGGGTGACTATGGCTACACCTTC.